This TCR beta chain was found in a study of tumor-infiltrating lymphocytes in primary liver carcinoma. Background on the study: Tumors were staged T1-T3 N0M0 and measured 4.2 to 10 cm across.

To note about this clonotype: A much larger clone lies a single base off, so this may be a read error.

Both blood RNA, taken from unsorted whole blood, and germline DNA were extracted. The V gene lost 6 bases and the J gene lost 7 bases, with 19 bases spanning the gap. CDR1 is MNHNS, CDR2 SASEGT, per germline. The CDR3 consists of 15 residues. Total RNA amounting to roughly 480 ng was the source from which TCR beta cDNA was made with a constant-region primer. ARM-PCR was slightly modified, and three nested multiplex PCR rounds with it gave rise to the TCR beta libraries. PCR rounds one and two used TRBV1-TRBV30 forward primers with a C-beta reverse primer for 10 cycles each. MiXCR, run by TCRdb on the multiplex PCR reads, gives a single entry per CDR3 protein. The sample records fewer than 350,000 distinct CDR3 sequences, around three fifths being singletons.

The clonotype originates from a man aged 40-49 years with primary liver carcinoma and hepatitis B virus infection. The V and J genes are TRBV6-1 and TRBJ1-5, with D perhaps TRBD1 (6 bases). What was sequenced was peripheral blood. CDR3 in DNA: TGTGCCAGCAGAGCTGACCGACAGGCAGGACAGCCCCAGCATTTT. Translated, it gives CASRADRQAGQPQHF.